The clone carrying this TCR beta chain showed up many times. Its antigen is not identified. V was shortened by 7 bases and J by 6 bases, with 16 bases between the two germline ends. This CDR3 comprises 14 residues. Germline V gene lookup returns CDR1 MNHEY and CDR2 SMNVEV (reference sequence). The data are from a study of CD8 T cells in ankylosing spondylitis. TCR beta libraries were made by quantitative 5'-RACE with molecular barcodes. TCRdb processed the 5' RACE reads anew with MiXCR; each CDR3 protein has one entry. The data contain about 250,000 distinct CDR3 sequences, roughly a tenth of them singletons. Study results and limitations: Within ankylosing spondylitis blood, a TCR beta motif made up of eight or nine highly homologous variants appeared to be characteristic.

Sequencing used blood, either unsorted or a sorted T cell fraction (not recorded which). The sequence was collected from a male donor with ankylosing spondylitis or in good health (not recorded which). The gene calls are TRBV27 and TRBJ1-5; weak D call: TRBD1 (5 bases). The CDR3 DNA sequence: TGTGCCAGCACTCTGGGGCGGTATGGTCAGCCCCAGCATTTT. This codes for CASTLGRYGQPQHF.